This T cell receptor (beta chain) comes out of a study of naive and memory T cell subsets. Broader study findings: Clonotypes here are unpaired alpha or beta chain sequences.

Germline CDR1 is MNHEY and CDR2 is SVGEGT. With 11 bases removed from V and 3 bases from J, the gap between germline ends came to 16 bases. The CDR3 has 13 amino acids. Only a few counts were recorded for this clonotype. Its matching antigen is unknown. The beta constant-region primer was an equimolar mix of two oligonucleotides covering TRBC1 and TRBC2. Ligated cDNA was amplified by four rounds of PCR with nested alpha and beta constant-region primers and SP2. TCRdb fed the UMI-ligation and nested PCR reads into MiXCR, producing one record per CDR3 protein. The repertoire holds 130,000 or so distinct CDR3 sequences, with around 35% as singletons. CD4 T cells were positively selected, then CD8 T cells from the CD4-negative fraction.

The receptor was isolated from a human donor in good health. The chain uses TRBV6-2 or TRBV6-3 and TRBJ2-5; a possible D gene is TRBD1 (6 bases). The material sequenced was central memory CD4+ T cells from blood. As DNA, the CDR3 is TGTGCCGGCCGGCGGACAGCTAAAGAGACCCAGTACTTC. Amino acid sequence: CAGRRTAKETQYF.